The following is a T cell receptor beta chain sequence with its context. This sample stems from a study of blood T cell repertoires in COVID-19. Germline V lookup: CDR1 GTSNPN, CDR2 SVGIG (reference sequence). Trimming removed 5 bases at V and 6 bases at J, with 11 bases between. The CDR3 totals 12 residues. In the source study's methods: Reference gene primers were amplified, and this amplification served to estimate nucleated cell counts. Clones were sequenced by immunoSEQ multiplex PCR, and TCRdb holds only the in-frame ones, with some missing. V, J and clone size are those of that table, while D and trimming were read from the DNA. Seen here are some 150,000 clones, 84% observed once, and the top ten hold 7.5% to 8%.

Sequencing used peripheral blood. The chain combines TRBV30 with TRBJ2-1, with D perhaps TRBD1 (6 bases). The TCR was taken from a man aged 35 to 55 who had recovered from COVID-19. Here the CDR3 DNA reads TGTGCCTGGGAACCGGACAGCAATGAGCAGTTCTTC. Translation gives CAWEPDSNEQFF.